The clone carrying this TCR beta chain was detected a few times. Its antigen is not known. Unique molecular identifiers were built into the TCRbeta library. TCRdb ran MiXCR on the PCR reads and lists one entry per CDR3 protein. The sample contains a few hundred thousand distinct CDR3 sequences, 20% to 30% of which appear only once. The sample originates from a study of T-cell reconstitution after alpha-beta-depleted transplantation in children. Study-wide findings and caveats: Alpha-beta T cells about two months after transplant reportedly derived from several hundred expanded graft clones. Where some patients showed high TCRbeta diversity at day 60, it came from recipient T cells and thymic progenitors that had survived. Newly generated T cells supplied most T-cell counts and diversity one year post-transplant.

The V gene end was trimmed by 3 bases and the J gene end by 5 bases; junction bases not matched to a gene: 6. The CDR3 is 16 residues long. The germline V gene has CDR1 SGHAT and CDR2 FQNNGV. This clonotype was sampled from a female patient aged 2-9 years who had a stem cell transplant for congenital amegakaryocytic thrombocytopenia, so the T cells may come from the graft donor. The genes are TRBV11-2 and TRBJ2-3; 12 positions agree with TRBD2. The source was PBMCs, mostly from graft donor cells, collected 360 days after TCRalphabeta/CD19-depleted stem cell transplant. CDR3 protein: CASSLTSGSRLDTQYF. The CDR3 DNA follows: TGTGCCAGCAGCTTGACTAGCGGGAGTCGGTTAGATACGCAGTATTTT.